The sequence of this T cell receptor beta chain was determined in a study of T cell responses to AZD1222 COVID-19 vaccine. Sequencing used immunoSEQ multiplex PCR; TCRdb keeps in-frame clones, though not all of them. Among 130,000 to 150,000 clones listed, 75% to 95% were seen once. This clone appeared once. The antigen is unknown. Overall study results and limits: White British people made up most donors, females outnumbered males, and clonal diversity was possibly underestimated.

This CDR3 comprises 15 residues. Germline CDR1 and CDR2: SGHRS and YFSETQ. Trimming took off 4 bases at V and 11 bases at J, with 24 bases between the two ends. Sequenced here: peripheral blood, sampled on day 0 of MenACWY control vaccination. This TCR was sampled from an adult in good health. The genes are TRBV5-1 and TRBJ1-2; maybe TRBD1 (5 bases). This CDR3 reads CASSPATVAAQGYTF. The CDR3 DNA reads as TGCGCCAGCAGCCCGGCGACGGTGGCTGCCCAGGGTTACACCTTC.